This T cell receptor (beta chain) was retrieved from a study of blood T cell repertoires in COVID-19. The method was immunoSEQ multiplex PCR; TCRdb's version includes in-frame clones alone and lacks a portion of them. The sample records 150,000 to 180,000 clones, approximately 80% being singletons. Germline values: CDR1 SQVTM, CDR2 ANQGSEA. This CDR3 comprises 14 residues. The sequence was collected from a woman aged 60-75 years with acute or convalescent COVID-19. Sequencing used peripheral blood. The chain joins TRBV29-1 to TRBJ1-6; TRBD1 is a possible D gene (5 bases). In DNA form, the CDR3 reads TGCAGAGGAGGCGGGGGGGATAATAATTCACCCCTCCACTTT. Translating gives CRGGGGDNNSPLHF.